Listed below are T cell receptor beta chains from one sample, sequenced in a study of T-cell memory formation after mild COVID-19. Using its own MiXCR run on the 5' RACE reads, TCRdb lists one record per CDR3 protein. The top ten hold 24% of the sample, which has 50,000 or so distinct CDR3 sequences, 12% seen once. Sequenced material: PBMCs or a T cell subset sorted from them (not recorded which). The source of these receptors is a man aged 18 to 29 who had mild COVID-19 (a few samples of this study predate the infection). Cell type and time point are not known. CDR3s include the opening cysteine and the closing phenylalanine or tryptophan. Fields, in order: V gene, clone size, J gene, D gene, CDR3 DNA, CDR3 protein. The D gene is left open where the match is weak. Some rows have no size entry. The others give once, few or many, or a class for an expanded clone.

TRBV7-9,NA,TRBJ1-2,NA,TGTGCCAGCAGCCCCCCCTACACCTTC,CASSPPYTF
TRBV6-5,NA,TRBJ2-3,NA,TGTGCCAGCAGTTACAGGGAGATGGCAGATACGCAGTATTTT,CASSYREMADTQYF
TRBV9,NA,TRBJ2-5,NA,TGTGCCAGCAGCGTAGGTGGGCTTGATAACCAAGAGACCCAGTACTTC,CASSVGGLDNQETQYF
TRBV30,few,TRBJ1-4,NA,TGTGCCTGGAGGGGTTCCGGGTCCATTCTGTTTTTT,CAWRGSGSILFF
TRBV4-1,NA,TRBJ2-7,TRBD1,TGCGCCAGCAGCCAAGATCCCGGGACAGGGGCGGCGAAGCAGTACTTC,CASSQDPGTGAAKQYF
TRBV7-2,few,TRBJ2-5,TRBD1,TGTGCCAGCAGCCTTTTTGGGACAGGGGGAGAGACCCAGTACTTC,CASSLFGTGGETQYF
TRBV7-6,few,TRBJ2-5,NA,TGTGCCAGCAGCTTAGTTAAAGGCCAAGAGACCCAGTACTTC,CASSLVKGQETQYF
TRBV6-5,NA,TRBJ2-2,NA,TGTGCCAGCAGCTACGACGGTGGTCCGAACACCGGGGAGCTGTTTTTT,CASSYDGGPNTGELFF
TRBV20-1,NA,TRBJ1-1,TRBD1,TGCAGTGCTCCGCGGACAGGGGGGAACACTGAAGCTTTCTTT,CSAPRTGGNTEAFF
TRBV7-2,NA,TRBJ2-7,TRBD1,TGTGCCAGCAGCTCCCAGGGGGCGCAGGCCGAGCAGTACTTC,CASSSQGAQAEQYF
TRBV12-3/TRBV12-4,NA,TRBJ2-3,TRBD1,TGTGCCAGCAGTCGGACAGGAATCATACCAGATACGCAGTATTTT,CASSRTGIIPDTQYF
TRBV6-1,many,TRBJ2-5,NA,TGTGCCAGCAGTGAAGTGCTAGCCGGGACCCAGTACTTC,CASSEVLAGTQYF
TRBV15,few,TRBJ2-7,TRBD2,TGTGCCACCAGCGCCGGACTAGCTTGGTACGAGCAGTACTTC,CATSAGLAWYEQYF
TRBV11-2,few,TRBJ1-1,NA,TGTGCCAGCAGCTCGTGGGGGACGCAGAACACTGAAGCTTTCTTT,CASSSWGTQNTEAFF
TRBV5-6,few,TRBJ2-2,NA,TGTGCCAGCAGCCTCAACCCCCCGGGAGTTGGGAACACCGGGGAGCTGTTTTTT,CASSLNPPGVGNTGELFF
TRBV12-3/TRBV12-4,NA,TRBJ1-2,NA,TGTGCCAGCAGCCTTCGGGGTATTCAGGCTGGCCTGGGTGGCTACACCTTC,CASSLRGIQAGLGGYTF
TRBV5-5,NA,TRBJ1-6,NA,TGTGCCAGCAGCTTATTTTCACCCCTCCACTTT,CASSLFSPLHF
TRBV12-3/TRBV12-4,many,TRBJ1-1,NA,TGTGCCAGCAGCACGACAGGCTCGAACACTGAAGCTTTCTTT,CASSTTGSNTEAFF
TRBV29-1,few,TRBJ2-7,NA,TGCAGCGTTGAAGATCGAGGTGGGAACTACGAGCAGTACTTC,CSVEDRGGNYEQYF
TRBV7-2,NA,TRBJ2-3,NA,TGTGCCAGCAGCTCCCAAGGGACAGATACGCAGTATTTT,CASSSQGTDTQYF
TRBV20-1,many,TRBJ1-6,NA,TGCAGTGCTAGAGATCCGCTTGCCATTTCACCCCTCCACTTT,CSARDPLAISPLHF
TRBV3-1,few,TRBJ1-2,NA,TGTGCCAGCAGCCTCCCGGGAGCTAACTATGGCTACACCTTC,CASSLPGANYGYTF
TRBV4-2,many,TRBJ2-3,TRBD2,TGTGCCAGCAGCCAAGATCAGGGACTAGGCGCAGATACGCAGTATTTT,CASSQDQGLGADTQYF
TRBV29-1,medium-sized,TRBJ1-2,NA,TGCAGCGTTGACGACGGAATGGGTGGCTACACCTTC,CSVDDGMGGYTF
TRBV27,few,TRBJ1-6,TRBD1,TGTGCCAGCAGCCCCCTTGGGACAGGGCTTTCACCCCTCCACTTT,CASSPLGTGLSPLHF
TRBV20-1,NA,TRBJ2-3,NA,TGCAGTGCCGGCGGAGGGGGAGGTAGCACAGATACGCAGTATTTT,CSAGGGGGSTDTQYF
TRBV4-1,few,TRBJ2-2,NA,TGCGCCAGCAGCCCCCGGGTCTCTTTCACCACCGGGGAGCTGTTTTTT,CASSPRVSFTTGELFF
TRBV12-3/TRBV12-4,once,TRBJ1-4,TRBD1,TGTGCCAGCAGCCAGGGGGGGGAACTGTTTTTT,CASSQGGELFF
TRBV19,NA,TRBJ2-1,TRBD2,TGTGCCAGTAGCAGCGGGGTACCTTACAATGAGCAGTTCTTC,CASSSGVPYNEQFF
TRBV6-1,NA,TRBJ1-5,NA,TGTGCCAGCACTCTAGCGGGAGGGTATCAGCCCCAGCATTTT,CASTLAGGYQPQHF
TRBV14,NA,TRBJ2-7,TRBD2,TGTGCCAGCAGCCAATTCCGGGAGGGGCAGTACTTC,CASSQFREGQYF
TRBV3-1,few,TRBJ2-3,NA,TGTGCCAGCAGCCCCTCAGGGGCAGATACGCAGTATTTT,CASSPSGADTQYF
TRBV6-4,NA,TRBJ1-2,TRBD1,TGTGCCAGCAGTGATCAAGGACAGGGTGGGGGCTACACCTTC,CASSDQGQGGGYTF
TRBV9,NA,TRBJ2-3,NA,TGTGCCAGCAGCGCAACCACGGATACGCAGTATTTT,CASSATTDTQYF
TRBV4-3,few,TRBJ2-1,NA,TGCGCCAGCAGCCCGCGGGGGCCGAGCTCCTACAATGAGCAGTTCTTC,CASSPRGPSSYNEQFF
TRBV7-2,many,TRBJ2-3,NA,TGTGCCAGCAGGACGGCCCGTGGAGGCACGCAGTATTTT,CASRTARGGTQYF
TRBV27,few,TRBJ1-6,NA,TGTGCCAGCAGGCGGACATTAGATAATTCACCCCTCCACTTT,CASRRTLDNSPLHF
TRBV9,NA,TRBJ2-5,NA,TGTGCCAGCAGCTTCGGCCCCAGGGGAGAGACCCAGTACTTC,CASSFGPRGETQYF
TRBV20-1,few,TRBJ2-1,TRBD2,TGCAGTGCTTTCCTAGCGGGGAGCTCCTACAATGAGCAGTTCTTC,CSAFLAGSSYNEQFF
TRBV7-9,NA,TRBJ2-6,NA,TGTGCCAGCAGGGGTTTAGACTCAACTGGGGCCAACGTCCTGACTTTC,CASRGLDSTGANVLTF
TRBV5-4,few,TRBJ1-1,NA,TGTGCCAGCAGCTTTGGGGGCAGTGACACTGAAGCTTTCTTT,CASSFGGSDTEAFF
TRBV4-3,few,TRBJ1-3,NA,TGCGCCAGCAGCCAAGATCGAGGGGGGACTGGAAACACCATATATTTT,CASSQDRGGTGNTIYF
TRBV18,NA,TRBJ1-1,NA,TGTGCCAGCTCACCACTCTCCCAACCTGGGGTAGGTCTAGCCACTGAAGCTTTCTTT,CASSPLSQPGVGLATEAFF
TRBV5-1,few,TRBJ1-1,TRBD1,TGCGCCAGCAGCTTAGGGACAGGGAAATTGAACACTGAAGCTTTCTTT,CASSLGTGKLNTEAFF
TRBV7-2,few,TRBJ1-5,NA,TGTGCCAGCAGCTCCATGAATCAGCCCCAGCATTTT,CASSSMNQPQHF
TRBV6-5,NA,TRBJ1-3,NA,TGTGCCAGCAGTACATCGGGTGGAAACACCATATATTTT,CASSTSGGNTIYF
TRBV24-1,NA,TRBJ2-1,NA,TGTGCCACCCCACCCTTGAATGAGCAGTTCTTC,CATPPLNEQFF
TRBV6-1,few,TRBJ1-2,NA,TGTGCCAGCAGTGAAGAGCCTTACAACTATGGCTACACCTTC,CASSEEPYNYGYTF
TRBV27,NA,TRBJ1-6,NA,TGTGCCAGCAGTCCGAGCTCCTATAATTCACCCCTCCACTTT,CASSPSSYNSPLHF
TRBV4-3,many,TRBJ2-5,NA,TGCGCCAGCAGCCAAGGGTACCAAGAGACCCAGTACTTC,CASSQGYQETQYF
TRBV5-1,NA,TRBJ2-1,NA,TGCGCCAGCAGCTTTACAGGGTATCGGCAGTTCTTC,CASSFTGYRQFF
TRBV3-1,NA,TRBJ2-7,NA,TGTGCCAGCAGCCAAGCCTACGAGCAGTACTTC,CASSQAYEQYF